The present entry profiles one T cell receptor (beta chain) with its context. Measured with immunoSEQ multiplex PCR; TCRdb has only the in-frame clones, and not every one. The sample holds about 150,000 clones, 70% to 90% seen once. The data belong to a study of blood T cell repertoires in COVID-19. This CDR3 is 15 amino acids long. The germline V and J ends were trimmed by 0 bases and 2 bases, with 9 bases remaining between them. Germline-derived CDR1 and CDR2 are SGHRS and YFSETQ. The chain couples TRBV5-1 to TRBJ1-5; D not certain. What was sequenced was peripheral blood. This receptor was identified in a woman aged 55 to 70 with COVID-19, enrolled during active disease. CDR3 sequence (DNA): TGCGCCAGCAGCTTGGTCTCCGGGGGCAATCAGCCCCAGCATTTT. It codes for CASSLVSGGNQPQHF.